Sequencing of this TCR beta chain was carried out in a study of beta chain features in type 1 diabetes (dated by TCRdb to 2016 to 2019). Background for the entire study: No differences in mean age, gender distribution, total cell number or subset yield were found between patients and healthy donors. A total of 90 million to 120 million sorted cells were examined across all samples, and a strong correlation was observed between cell number per subset and RNA yield. In the study, recently diagnosed type 1 diabetes patients and matched healthy donors were compared on the TCRB repertoires of their sorted circulating CD4+ T cell subsets. Naive and central memory subsets were obtained from all 28 donors, but regulatory and stem cell-like memory subsets were isolated from only 8 patients and roughly 8 healthy donors. The paper as a whole reports these results and caveats: At VDJ recombination sites, type 1 diabetes patients had fewer insertions and more deleted nucleotides, which implies abnormalities in thymic rearrangement. Because small numbers of individuals were included in the HLA sub-analyses, any influence of HLA type on TCRB rearrangement was left unresolved. Naive, central memory and regulatory TCRB repertoires appeared more similar among patients than among healthy donors. Shorter templates might have been favored by PCR, but patient and control samples were amplified and corrected together, so both groups would have been affected equally by any skew. In all four CD4+ subsets, TCRB CDR3 length was moderately but significantly shorter in type 1 diabetes patients. Because cDNA rather than genomic DNA was sequenced, highly expressing activated cells could have been over-represented, although no difference in activation and CD3 levels was found between groups.

Each donor gave one peripheral blood draw, averaging approximately 110 mL, which was collected into heparinised tubes. Naive, central memory, regulatory and stem cell-like memory CD4+ T cells were sorted on a BD FACSAria II using a panel including CD45RO, CCR7, CD25, CD127, CD95 and CD27. All sorted populations exceeded 95% purity. PBMCs were isolated immediately by Lymphoprep density gradient centrifugation and stained directly without culture. Samples were stained and sorted in pairs, with one healthy donor and one patient per experiment, so that batch effects were minimized. CDR1 is given as MNHNY and CDR2 as SVGAGI, both from the germline V gene (reference sequence). From V the trimming removes 5 bases and from J it removes 3 bases, while the gene matches leave 2 bases of the junction unaccounted for. Reading from cysteine to phenylalanine, the CDR3 counts 14 amino acids. The CDR3 DNA has 42 bases and is translated from base 1.

This clone was counted between two and nine times. Its antigen specificity is not known. The sample holds no much larger clone one base away, and base qualities are not on file. All of the isolated RNA was reverse transcribed with the High Capacity cDNA Reverse Transcription Kit, so expressed TCRB transcripts were sequenced. Naive, central memory and regulatory T cell samples underwent deep immunoSEQ sequencing, averaging around 3.6 million total reads per sample. Sorted cells were lysed in RLT buffer, and RNA was extracted using DNase-treated RNeasy Micro or Mini kits according to cell number. Each cell subset was processed on its own to prevent cross-contamination, while patient and healthy donor samples were processed together. Using the immunoSEQ multiplex PCR, TCRB sequences were amplified from cDNA into 87-bp fragments spanning the CDR3 region. Amplicons were sequenced on the Illumina HiSeq platform. The original pipeline was this. Synthetic template baselines were used to correct PCR bias computationally, reads within Hamming distance 2 were collapsed together, and singletons that could not be merged were discarded. Reads were aligned against IMGT to assign V, D and J genes, CDR3 length and insertions or deletions at six rearrangement sites. Within each subset, clonotype counts were normalized to sorted cell number, after which true diversity and Gini coefficients were computed with the tcR R package. Repertoire sharing was quantified using the overlap coefficient calculated on TCRB nucleotide sequences. Out-of-frame TCRB sequences from naive cells were analyzed as a proxy for the pre-selection repertoire. TCRdb limited this immuneACCESS table to in-frame rearrangements with V and J called. A share of clones is missing; checked studies link under half to unresolved V genes, and the rest is unexplained. V and J calls plus clone size are reproduced from that table; the DNA served to infer D and trimming. Counted in this sample were 630,000 or so clones; over 12% of them appeared once. The ten largest clones add up to 0.035% to 0.04% of the sample.

The rearrangement joined TRBV6-6 to TRBJ2-3; 10 bases in the middle match TRBD1. The origin of this receptor is a man aged 18 to 29 with type 1 diabetes. Input material: naive CD4+ T cells from blood. According to the study, the label for this sample's cell subset or site signals: true naive CD4+ T cells. The DNA is as follows: TGTGCCAGCAGTCGGACAGGGGGGACAGATACGCAGTATTTT. Its protein reads: CASSRTGGTDTQYF.